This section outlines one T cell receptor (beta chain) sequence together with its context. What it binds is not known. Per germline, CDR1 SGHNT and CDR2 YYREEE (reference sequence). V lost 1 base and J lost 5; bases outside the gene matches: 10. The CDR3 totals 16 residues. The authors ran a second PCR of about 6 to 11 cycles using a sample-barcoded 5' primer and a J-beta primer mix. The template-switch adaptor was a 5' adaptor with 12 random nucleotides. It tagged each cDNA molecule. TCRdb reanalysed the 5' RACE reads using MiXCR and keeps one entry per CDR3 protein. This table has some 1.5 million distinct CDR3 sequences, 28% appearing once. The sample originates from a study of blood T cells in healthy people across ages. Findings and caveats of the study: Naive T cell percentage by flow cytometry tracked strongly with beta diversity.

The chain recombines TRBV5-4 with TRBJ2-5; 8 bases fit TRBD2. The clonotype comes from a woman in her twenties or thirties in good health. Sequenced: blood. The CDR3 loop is CASSLLAGGASETQYF. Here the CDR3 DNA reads TGTGCCAGCAGCTTGCTTGCCGGGGGGGCCTCGGAGACCCAGTACTTC.